The 15 T cell receptor beta chains reported below all come from one sample, sequenced in a study of T cell repertoires in cytomegalovirus infection. For these TCRs, the target antigens are not known. Each CDR3 protein is one row after TCRdb ran MiXCR on the reads. The table has around 360,000 distinct CDR3 sequences, 34% seen once; the top ten hold about 13%. This sample comprised cultured PBMCs, obtained from culture after CMV antigen stimulation. The receptor source for this set is a human donor in good health (CMV status not recorded). Some clones in this sample may be carry-over from other donors' samples.

The chain couples TRBV7-2 to TRBJ2-1, with 9 bases identical to TRBD2. The CDR3 is 13 residues long. CDR1 is SGHTA, CDR2 FQGNSA, per germline. V lost 0 bases and J lost 15; bases outside the gene matches: 6. Here the CDR3 reads CASSLAHEREVFF. The CDR3 bases are TGTGCCAGCAGCTTAGCGCATGAGCGGGAGGTGTTCTTC.

This chain connects TRBV7-3 to TRBJ2-1, with 7 nucleotides matching TRBD1. The CDR3 has 15 residues. Germline V gene data show CDR1 as SGHTA and CDR2 as FQGTGA. With V trimmed by 1 base and J by 4 bases, 4 bases remained unmatched. The CDR3 loop is CASSLIGGAYNEQFF. CDR3 nucleotides: TGTGCCAGCAGCTTAATAGGGGGCGCTTACAATGAGCAGTTCTTC.

The chain has TRBV9 and TRBJ2-7; D is ambiguous. The V end was cut by 0 bases, the J end by 2 bases, with 9 bases between. The length of the CDR3 is 14 residues. CDR1 is SGDLS, CDR2 YYNGEE, per germline. For the CDR3, the DNA is TGTGCCAGCAGCGTAGGTCCGGAGCCCTACGAGCAGTACTTC. Translation: CASSVGPEPYEQYF. The entire variable domain, with the rest obtained from reference TRBV9 and TRBJ2-7, is as follows: DSGVTQTPKHLITATGQRVTLRCSPRSGDLSVYWYQQSLDQGLQFLIQYYNGEERAKGNILERFSAQQFPDLHSELNLSSLELGDSALYFCASSVGPEPYEQYFGPGTRLTVT.

This clonotype was counted a few times. CDR3 DNA sequence: TGTGCCAGCAGCAAAGGGGCTGCACAGGCGACAGATACGCAGTATTTT. Translated, it gives CASSKGAAQATDTQYF. The chain recombines TRBV7-9 with TRBJ2-3; possible D gene TRBD1, 5 bases. CDR3 length equals 16 residues. The V and J ends lost 5 bases and 3 bases respectively, with 18 bases between them. Germline V gene sequence: CDR1 SEHNR, CDR2 FQNEAQ (reference sequence).

The chain is built from TRBV14 and TRBJ2-1; TRBD2 matches 7 bases. The CDR3 runs to 14 residues. Germline lookup yields CDR1 SGHDN and CDR2 FVKESK. V was clipped by 0 bases and J by 7 bases; unmatched bases: 3. CDR3 DNA sequence: TGTGCCAGCAGCCAAGAACTAGCGAGGAATGAGCAGTTCTTC. Protein: CASSQELARNEQFF.

In its sample, this clonotype was seen a few times. This chain connects TRBV7-2 to TRBJ2-3; 7 nucleotides line up with TRBD2. CDR1 is SGHTA and CDR2 is FQGNSA in the germline V gene. V shed 5 bases, J shed 4 bases, and the junction held 12 bases outside the gene matches. The CDR3 is 16 amino acids. The CDR3 bases are TGTGCCAGCAGCCCTGGGGTCGGACTAGGCGCAGATACGCAGTATTTT. Protein product: CASSPGVGLGADTQYF.

The J gene is TRBJ1-2, the V gene TRBV5-8; D ambiguous. V was cut by 2 bases and J by 8 bases, with 13 bases left in between. This CDR3 is 13 amino acids long. Germline lookup yields CDR1 SGHTS and CDR2 YDEGEE. CDR3 sequence (DNA): TGTGCCAGCAGCTTTGGCGGGCCCGGGGGCTACACCTTC. This sequence encodes CASSFGGPGGYTF.

The V call is TRBV29-1, the J call TRBJ1-1; D gene ambiguous. The ends were cut back, 2 bases at V and 4 bases at J, with 5 bases in the middle. The CDR3 consists of 11 residues. Germline CDR1 is SQVTM and CDR2 is ANQGSEA. The CDR3 sequence: CSVETITEAFF. In DNA form, the CDR3 reads TGCAGCGTTGAAACAATCACTGAAGCTTTCTTT.

This clonotype occurred a few times. The chain combines TRBV4-1 with TRBJ2-7; 7 bases fit TRBD2. V lost 4 bases to trimming and J lost 2 bases; unmatched junction nucleotides: 14. CDR1 and CDR2 from the germline V gene are MGHRA and YSYEKL. The CDR3 is 17 residues long. CDR3 sequence: CASSPSPSLAAPYEQYF. CDR3 DNA sequence: TGCGCCAGCAGCCCATCCCCCTCTCTAGCGGCCCCCTACGAGCAGTACTTC.

The rearrangement uses TRBV6-5 and TRBJ1-5; 12 nucleotides align to TRBD1. Trimming cost V 5 bases and J 4 bases; bases outside gene matches: 9. In germline, CDR1 is MNHEY, CDR2 SVGAGI. The CDR3 extends over 17 amino acids. Written as DNA, the CDR3 is TGTGCCAGCAGTCCCCGGGACAGGGGGCAGTGGAATCAGCCCCAGCATTTT. Protein: CASSPRDRGQWNQPQHF.

This chain connects TRBV7-9 to TRBJ2-7; D not certain. Germline CDR1 and CDR2: SEHNR and FQNEAQ (reference sequence). V lost 5 bases to trimming and J lost 5 bases, with 13 bases between them. The CDR3 spans 13 residues. Here the CDR3 reads CASSPPPEHEQYF. Written as DNA, the CDR3 is TGTGCCAGCAGCCCGCCGCCGGAGCACGAGCAGTACTTC.

V is TRBV10-2 and J is TRBJ2-3; possibly TRBD1 for D (5 bases). This CDR3 is built from 14 residues. The V end was cut by 7 bases, the J end by 5 bases, with 16 bases between. CDR1 is WSHSY, CDR2 SAAADI, per germline. CDR3 loop: CASNDLRGVDTQYF. The CDR3 DNA follows: TGCGCCAGCAATGACCTAAGGGGTGTAGATACGCAGTATTTT.

J is TRBJ2-7 and V is TRBV12-3 or TRBV12-4; TRBD2 agrees at 11 bases. J was trimmed by 7 bases and V by 3 bases; bases with no gene match: 14. There are 17 residues in the CDR3. For the CDR3, the DNA is TGTGCCAGCAGTTTCGGCTTAAGACTAGCGGGAATAGTGGAGCAGTACTTC. Translating gives CASSFGLRLAGIVEQYF.

V is TRBV7-6 and J is TRBJ1-2; 10 bases are shared with TRBD1. Germline V gene lookup returns CDR1 SGHVS and CDR2 FNYEAQ. The CDR3 contains 16 residues. The V segment lost 5 bases and the J segment 6 bases; nucleotides outside the gene matches: 12. The chain's CDR3 is CASSQTGGPIPNGYTF. The CDR3 DNA reads as TGTGCCAGCAGCCAGACAGGGGGCCCAATTCCTAATGGCTACACCTTC.

The rearrangement joins TRBV19 to TRBJ2-3, with a tentative D call TRBD1 (6 bases). V lost 8 bases, J lost 1 base, and 16 bases lay in between. The V gene's germline CDR1 is LNHDA and CDR2 SQIVND (reference sequence). This CDR3 comprises 15 residues. As DNA, the CDR3 is TGTGCCAGTCGCGTGGGGGCTAGGCGCACAGATACGCAGTATTTT. It specifies CASRVGARRTDTQYF.